The 26 T cell receptor beta chains listed next were all sequenced from one sample in a study of T cells in Graves' hyperthyroidism and ophthalmopathy. The source material, RNA transcripts, was used to amplify TCR beta CDR3 regions. A set of HTBI primers served as the primers for a first-round RT-PCR of the TCR CDR3. TCRdb independently ran MiXCR on the multiplex PCR reads; one entry per CDR3 protein. The table includes 660,000 or so distinct CDR3 sequences, 40% to 55% detected once. What was sequenced was peripheral blood or thyroid tissue (not recorded which). The receptors shown here come from an adult man with Graves' disease, either hyperthyroidism or ophthalmopathy (not recorded which).

The J gene is TRBJ1-6, the V gene TRBV15; D is uncertain. CDR3 length equals 13 residues. The germline gives CDR1 LNHNV, CDR2 YYDKDF (reference sequence). V was shortened by 3 bases and J by 9 bases, with 9 bases between the two germline ends. Here the CDR3 reads CATSSPLTSPLHF. The CDR3 coding sequence is TGTGCCACCAGCAGCCCCTTGACTTCACCCCTCCACTTT.

This clonotype was detected only a few times. The chain carries TRBV10-3 and TRBJ1-5; perhaps TRBD1 as D (5 bases). Germline V CDR1 and CDR2: ENHRY, SYGVKD. Trimming left V 4 bases short and J 2 bases short, with 9 bases between. The CDR3 spans 14 residues. The DNA of the CDR3 is TGTGCCATCAGTGCGGGGGGAGGCAATCAGCCCCAGCATTTT. It is translated as CAISAGGGNQPQHF.

The rearrangement joins TRBV6-5 to TRBJ1-2, with TRBD1 identical over 9 bases. The junction had 16 bases not matched to a gene; V was cut back by 5 bases and J by 3 bases. This CDR3 is 18 amino acids long. Germline CDR1 MNHEY, CDR2 SVGAGI. The CDR3 DNA sequence: TGTGCCAGCAGTACGACCGGGACAGGGTGGCGTCGGGACTATGGCTACACCTTC. It translates to CASSTTGTGWRRDYGYTF.

This chain links TRBV6-4 with TRBJ2-1; the D gene is possibly TRBD2 (5 bases). Between the trimmed V and J ends, which lost 3 bases and 8 bases, there was a span of 17 bases. The CDR3 sequence is 15 residues long. Germline V gene sequence: CDR1 MRHNA, CDR2 SNTAGT. The CDR3: CASSDSGNWAYEQFF. The DNA of the CDR3 is TGTGCCAGCAGTGATTCCGGGAATTGGGCGTATGAGCAGTTCTTC.

This clonotype was seen only a few times. The chain couples TRBV7-9 to TRBJ1-1; D is uncertain. Germline values: CDR1 SEHNR, CDR2 FQNEAQ (reference sequence). The CDR3 totals 15 residues. Trimming took off 1 base at V and 2 bases at J, with 11 bases between the two ends. CDR3 residues: CASSLEALPNTEAFF. CDR3 sequence (DNA): TGTGCCAGCAGCTTAGAGGCTCTCCCCAACACTGAAGCTTTCTTT. The full variable domain, with the rest looked up from reference TRBV7-9 and TRBJ1-1, is DTGVSQNPRHKITKRGQNVTFRCDPISEHNRLYWYRQTLGQGPEFLTYFQNEAQLEKSRLLSDRFSAERPKGSFSTLEIQRTEQGDSAMYLCASSLEALPNTEAFFGQGTRLTVV.

CDR3: CASSQNKDEQYF. The DNA for the CDR3 is TGCGCCAGCAGTCAAAACAAGGACGAGCAGTACTTC. The chain employs TRBV5-1 and TRBJ2-7; D is uncertain. Trimming took off 5 bases at V and 5 bases at J, with 11 bases between the two ends. This CDR3 spans 12 amino acids. Germline CDR1 reads SGHRS; CDR2 reads YFSETQ.

The gene calls are TRBV2 and TRBJ1-2; 7 bases agree with TRBD1. The J segment lost 2 bases and the V segment lost 6 bases, leaving 6 bases of the junction unmatched. Germline CDR1 and CDR2: SNHLY and FYNNEI. CDR3 size: 14 residues. CDR3 loop: CASRAETGNYGYTF. The DNA of the CDR3 is TGTGCCAGCAGAGCAGAGACAGGGAACTATGGCTACACCTTC.

The rearrangement uses TRBV9 and TRBJ1-3; D gene uncertain. The CDR3 has 15 residues. V lost 0 bases and J 8 bases, leaving 15 bases between the germline ends. Germline CDR1 reads SGDLS; CDR2 reads YYNGEE. Here the CDR3 reads CASSVGGIVGYTIYF. The DNA of the CDR3 is TGTGCCAGCAGCGTAGGGGGAATAGTGGGCTACACCATATATTTT.

J is TRBJ2-6 and V is TRBV13; a weak D match, TRBD1 (6 bases). V gave up 1 base and J gave up 0 bases, with 16 bases separating them. Germline V gives CDR1 PRHDT, CDR2 FYEKMQ (reference sequence). This CDR3 is built from 19 residues. CDR3 region: CASSLAGVARGSGANVLTF. In DNA, the CDR3 is TGTGCCAGCAGCTTAGCAGGGGTGGCCAGGGGCTCTGGGGCCAACGTCCTGACTTTC. Full variable domain (rest looked up from reference TRBV13 and TRBJ2-6): AAGVIQSPRHLIKEKRETATLKCYPIPRHDTVYWYQQGPGQDPQFLISFYEKMQSDKGSIPDRFSAQQFSDYHSELNMSSLELGDSALYFCASSLAGVARGSGANVLTFGAGSRLTVL.

This clonotype turned up a few times. The rearrangement links TRBV20-1 to TRBJ2-5; D is perhaps TRBD1 (6 bases). The germline CDR1 and CDR2 sequences are DFQATT and SNEGSKA (reference sequence). V lost 0 bases, J lost 2 bases, and 13 bases lay in between. The CDR3 runs 15 residues. CDR3 DNA: TGCAGTGCTAGAGATTTTGGACAGCCACAAGAGACCCAGTACTTC. Its translation: CSARDFGQPQETQYF.

V is TRBV7-2 and J is TRBJ1-6, with 7 bases fitting TRBD1. Trimming took 5 bases from V and 8 from J; bases not matched to a gene: 6. This CDR3 has 14 residues. Germline V gene data show CDR1 as SGHTA and CDR2 as FQGNSA. CDR3 sequence reads: CASSPQGKYSPLHF. The CDR3 bases are TGTGCCAGCAGCCCACAGGGGAAGTATTCACCCCTCCACTTT.

The chain is built from TRBV29-1 and TRBJ1-2, with D perhaps matching TRBD1 (6 bases). Germline lookup yields CDR1 SQVTM and CDR2 ANQGSEA. CDR3 length: 12 amino acids. V lost 6 bases and J 3 bases, leaving 11 bases between the germline ends. This CDR3 is CSVGDTHYGYTF. The CDR3 region has the DNA TGCAGCGTGGGGGACACGCACTATGGCTACACCTTC.

In this sample, this clonotype turned up many times. The V gene is TRBV10-3, the J gene TRBJ1-1, with 10 nucleotides matching TRBD1. In germline, CDR1 is ENHRY, CDR2 SYGVKD. J gave up 3 bases and V 6 bases, and 4 bases lay outside the gene matches. CDR3 size: 14 residues. CDR3 DNA: TGTGCCATCAGAAGGACAGGGGGGGACACTGAAGCTTTCTTT. This codes for CAIRRTGGDTEAFF.

In regard to this clonotype: One base away lies a much larger clone, so this may be a sequencing read error. V and J are TRBV2 and TRBJ1-5; D is possibly TRBD1 (5 bases). V shed 6 bases and J shed 7 bases, with 16 bases lying between them. This CDR3 is built from 14 residues. Germline V gene lookup returns CDR1 SNHLY and CDR2 FYNNEI. In nucleotides, the CDR3 is TGTGCCAGCAGCGTACGGGAAAGGGGCCAGCCCCAGCATTTT. Its translation is CASSVRERGQPQHF.

The table lists this clonotype with a count of one. V is TRBV27 and J is TRBJ1-5; maybe TRBD1 (6 bases). The CDR3 sequence is 18 residues long. Germline assignment: CDR1 MNHEY and CDR2 SMNVEV (reference sequence). V was shortened by 3 bases and J by 0 bases, with 18 bases between the two germline ends. The chain's CDR3 is CASSLSGWGRDSNQPQHF. The CDR3 bases are TGTGCCAGCAGTTTGTCGGGTTGGGGGCGAGATAGCAATCAGCCCCAGCATTTT.

V gene TRBV5-1 combines with J gene TRBJ1-1, with 8 bases lining up with TRBD1. Germline V CDR1 and CDR2: SGHRS, YFSETQ. Trimming removed 4 bases from V and 7 bases from J; junction bases left unmatched: 9. CDR3 length equals 14 residues. The CDR3 reads CASSPGQGGVEAFF. For the CDR3, the DNA is TGCGCCAGCAGCCCCGGACAGGGAGGGGTTGAAGCTTTCTTT.

The rearrangement links TRBV5-6 to TRBJ1-1; the match to TRBD1 covers 9 bases. CDR3 length: 17 residues. Germline trimming cut 2 bases from V and 4 bases from J; bases unmatched to any gene: 12. Germline V gives CDR1 SGHDT, CDR2 YYEEEE. DNA of the CDR3: TGTGCCAGCAGCTTAGCGGGGACAGGGCTCCTAGGCACTGAAGCTTTCTTT. This translates into CASSLAGTGLLGTEAFF.

This clonotype came up many times. The chain recombines TRBV25-1 with TRBJ1-1; D ambiguous. The CDR3 totals 15 residues. V lost 3 bases, J lost 11 bases, and 22 bases lay in between. Germline V lookup: CDR1 MGHDK, CDR2 SYGVNS. The DNA of the CDR3 is TGTGCCAGCAGTGAGAGCCTGCAGAGGACGTTCCCTGCTTTCTTT. This encodes CASSESLQRTFPAFF.

As concerns this clonotype: This may be a read error, as it is one base from a much larger clone. The chain combines TRBV29-1 with TRBJ1-3, with D tentatively TRBD1 (5 bases). The CDR3 consists of 15 residues. Germline loops: CDR1 SQVTM, CDR2 ANQGSEA. CDR3 region: CSVEDLGVPGDTIYF. The CDR3 DNA reads TGCAGCGTTGAAGATTTGGGGGTGCCTGGAGACACCATATATTTT. Together with reference TRBV29-1 and TRBJ1-3, the CDR3 gives the full variable domain: SAVISQKPSRDICQRGTSLTIQCQVDSQVTMMFWYRQQPGQSLTLIATANQGSEATYESGFVIDKFPISRPNLTFSTLTVSNMSPEDSSIYLCSVEDLGVPGDTIYFGEGSWLTVV.

This chain connects TRBV29-1 to TRBJ2-2; 7 positions agree with TRBD1. The CDR3 runs 16 residues. V lost 1 base to trimming and J lost 0 bases; unmatched junction nucleotides: 5. In germline, CDR1 is SQVTM, CDR2 ANQGSEA. CDR3 coding DNA: TGCAGCGTTGAAGCTTGGACAGGTTCGAACACCGGGGAGCTGTTTTTT. Its translation: CSVEAWTGSNTGELFF.

The chain combines TRBV6-4 with TRBJ1-2; D ambiguous. Trimming took 3 bases from V and 0 from J, leaving 8 bases between them. Germline assignment: CDR1 MRHNA and CDR2 SNTAGT. This CDR3 spans 14 amino acids. The CDR3 region has the DNA TGTGCCAGCAGTGAAGACGGAGCTAACTATGGCTACACCTTC. It yields the protein CASSEDGANYGYTF.

About this clonotype: It may be a read error: a sequence one base away is much more abundant. This chain joins TRBV10-3 and TRBJ1-2; D unclear. Germline V CDR1 and CDR2: ENHRY, SYGVKD. Trimming stripped 11 bases from V and 11 bases from J, with 21 bases between. This CDR3 region has 12 residues. CDR3 in amino acids: CAAHSWQAGYTF. The CDR3 nucleotides read TGTGCCGCGCATAGTTGGCAAGCCGGTTACACCTTC.

This clonotype occurred a few times. The V call is TRBV6-1, the J call TRBJ1-2, with unresolved D. Germline values: CDR1 MNHNS, CDR2 SASEGT. This CDR3 has 13 residues. Trimming stripped 0 bases from V and 6 bases from J, with 8 bases between. CDR3 nucleotide sequence: TGTGCCAGCAGTGAAGCAACAGAAAATGGCTACACCTTC. Its protein is CASSEATENGYTF.

V and J are TRBV24-1 and TRBJ2-7; a weak D match, TRBD2 (5 bases). Trimming stripped 8 bases from V and 3 bases from J, with 10 bases between. Germline-derived CDR1 and CDR2 are KGHDR and SFDVKD. The CDR3 runs to 12 residues. The CDR3 spells CATKSGDYEQYF. The CDR3 nucleotides are TGTGCCACCAAGTCCGGGGACTACGAGCAGTACTTC.

In this sample, this clonotype turned up many times. V is TRBV20-1 and J is TRBJ1-4; TRBD1 aligns across 9 bases. The CDR3 has 15 residues. J lost 7 bases, V lost 2 bases, and 8 bases had no gene match. The germline V gene encodes CDR1 DFQATT and CDR2 SNEGSKA (reference sequence). Here the CDR3 DNA reads TGCAGTGCTAGATCGGACAGGGGCTATTTTGAAAAACTGTTTTTT. Amino acid sequence: CSARSDRGYFEKLFF.

Concerning this clonotype: Relative to the germline gene, one junction end is altered; a read error may explain this. The chain combines TRBV5-8 with TRBJ1-2, with no clear D. CDR3 length equals 13 residues. CDR1 SGHTS and CDR2 YDEGEE come from the germline V gene. As DNA, the CDR3 is TGTGTCAGCAGCTTAACGGCAGACTATGGCTACACCTTC. It encodes CVSSLTADYGYTF.